A single sample is the source of the 19 T cell receptor beta chains below, sequenced in a study of HIV-infected patients and healthy controls. 500 ng RNA was reverse transcribed with alpha and beta constant-region primers. Each of the alpha and beta chains got its own library through chain-specific third strand synthesis with indices. One entry per CDR3 protein results from TCRdb running MiXCR on the 5' RACE reads. Of around 20,000 distinct CDR3 sequences listed, roughly 9% are singletons. No cell fractionation was done, so the repertoire covers all unsorted peripheral blood T cells. Sequencing was performed on blood. The receptors originated from an adult in good health.

In its sample, this clonotype was seen a few times. J is TRBJ1-6 and V is TRBV27; D is perhaps TRBD1 (5 bases). Germline V gene sequence: CDR1 MNHEY, CDR2 SMNVEV (reference sequence). This CDR3 has 15 residues. With 3 bases removed from V and 7 bases from J, the gap between germline ends came to 13 bases. This chain's CDR3 is CASSLSSGGNSPLHF. Written as DNA, the CDR3 is TGTGCCAGCAGTTTGTCCAGCGGGGGGAATTCACCCCTCCACTTT.

The table lists this clonotype with many counts. One end of the junction does not line up with germline, which may come from a read error. The chain uses TRBV28 and TRBJ2-7; 10 positions agree with TRBD1. The CDR3 has 13 residues. The V gene's germline CDR1 is MDHEN and CDR2 SYDVKM. The CDR3 DNA sequence: TGCCCGACAGGGGGCCGGACCCACTACGAGCAGTACTTC. Translated: CPTGGRTHYEQYF. Full variable domain (missing parts from reference TRBV28 and TRBJ2-7): DVKVTQSSRYLVKRTGEKVFLECVQDMDHENMFWYRQDPGLGLRLIYFSYDVKMKEKGDIPEGYSVSREKKERFSLILESASTNQTSMYLCPTGGRTHYEQYFGPGTRLTVT.

This clonotype has a count of ten or more. The CDR3 reads CASSGRAYQETQYF. For the CDR3, the DNA is TGTGCCAGCAGTGGTAGGGCTTACCAAGAGACCCAGTACTTC. The chain combines TRBV6-1 with TRBJ2-5; D unclear. V lost 4 bases and J 0 bases, leaving 9 bases between the germline ends. The CDR3 contains 14 residues. Germline V gene data show CDR1 as MNHNS and CDR2 as SASEGT.

The rearrangement joins TRBV11-1 to TRBJ2-1; D tentatively reads TRBD1 or TRBD2 (5 bases each). V gave up 5 bases and J gave up 2 bases, with 13 bases separating them. This CDR3 is 15 amino acids long. From germline, CDR1 is SGHAT and CDR2 FQDESV (reference sequence). CDR3 sequence reads: CASSMGDAPYNEQFF. The CDR3 DNA reads as TGTGCCAGCAGCATGGGGGACGCCCCCTACAATGAGCAGTTCTTC. The full variable domain, its missing parts supplied by reference TRBV11-1 and TRBJ2-1, is EAEVAQSPRYKITEKSQAVAFWCDPISGHATLYWYRQILGQGPELLVQFQDESVVDDSQLPKDRFSAERLKGVDSTLKIQPAELGDSAMYLCASSMGDAPYNEQFFGPGTRLTVL.

This clonotype came up many times. The CDR3 protein is CASSPPSGISYNEQFF. The CDR3 DNA is TGTGCCAGCAGCCCCCCTAGCGGGATCTCCTACAATGAGCAGTTCTTC. The chain links TRBV7-2 to TRBJ2-1; 9 positions match TRBD2. Losses at the gene ends were 5 bases for V and 0 bases for J; bases not matched to a gene: 5. CDR1 and CDR2 from the germline V gene are SGHTA and FQGNSA. CDR3 length: 16 amino acids. The whole variable domain, filled in from reference TRBV7-2 and TRBJ2-1, reads GAGVSQSPSNKVTEKGKDVELRCDPISGHTALYWYRQSLGQGLEFLIYFQGNSAPDKSGLPSDRFSAERTGGSVSTLTIQRTQQEDSAVYLCASSPPSGISYNEQFFGPGTRLTVL.

By frequency in the sample, this clonotype is medium-sized. The rearrangement links TRBV5-6 to TRBJ2-7, with D uncertain. Trimming cost V 1 base and J 2 bases, with 7 bases left between them. CDR3 size: 13 residues. Germline CDR1 reads SGHDT; CDR2 reads YYEEEE. The CDR3 sequence is CASSLMATYEQYF. As DNA, the CDR3 is TGTGCCAGCAGCTTGATGGCTACCTACGAGCAGTACTTC.

Many counts were recorded for this clonotype. This chain joins TRBV3-1 and TRBJ1-1, with D unresolved. The CDR3 is 13 amino acids. The germline V gene has CDR1 LGHDT and CDR2 YNNKEL (reference sequence). The ends were cut back, 6 bases at V and 0 bases at J, with 8 bases in the middle. The CDR3 spells CASRLGLNTEAFF. The CDR3 nucleotides are TGTGCCAGCAGACTAGGTTTGAACACTGAAGCTTTCTTT. Looking up the rest from reference TRBV3-1 and TRBJ1-1 gives the full variable domain: DTAVSQTPKYLVTQMGNDKSIKCEQNLGHDTMYWYKQDSKKFLKIMFSYNNKELIINETVPNRFSPKSPDKAHLNLHINSLELGDSAVYFCASRLGLNTEAFFGQGTRLTVV.

Many counts were recorded for this clonotype. The rearrangement joins TRBV2 to TRBJ2-1, with D tentatively TRBD2 (6 bases). CDR1 is SNHLY and CDR2 is FYNNEI in the germline V gene. The CDR3 sequence is 20 residues long. V gave up 7 bases and J gave up 2 bases, with 30 bases separating them. Here the CDR3 DNA reads TGTGCCAGCAACCAGGGTCCGGGACTTCGAGACCCACGCGCCTACAATGAGCAGTTCTTC. The encoded protein is CASNQGPGLRDPRAYNEQFF.

This clonotype rates as medium-sized. This rearrangement joins TRBV28 to TRBJ1-1, with D uncertain. CDR1 MDHEN and CDR2 SYDVKM come from the germline V gene. The CDR3 totals 17 residues. Trimming removed 3 bases at V and 4 bases at J, with 21 bases between. The CDR3 region is CASSFWREHKSSTEAFF. The CDR3 nucleotides are TGTGCCAGCAGTTTTTGGCGGGAGCATAAGTCTAGCACTGAAGCTTTCTTT. Full variable domain (outside the CDR3, taken from reference TRBV28 and TRBJ1-1): DVKVTQSSRYLVKRTGEKVFLECVQDMDHENMFWYRQDPGLGLRLIYFSYDVKMKEKGDIPEGYSVSREKKERFSLILESASTNQTSMYLCASSFWREHKSSTEAFFGQGTRLTVV.

The chain combines TRBV5-4 with TRBJ1-3; tentative D call: TRBD1 (5 bases). Trimming took 3 bases from V and 0 from J, leaving 7 bases between them. CDR1 SGHNT and CDR2 YYREEE come from the germline V gene (reference sequence). The CDR3 consists of 14 residues. Here the CDR3 reads CASSSTVSGNTIYF. CDR3 DNA: TGTGCCAGCAGCTCGACAGTCTCTGGAAACACCATATATTTT.

This clonotype was picked up many times. The V gene is TRBV20-1, the J gene TRBJ1-5, with TRBD1 as a possible D gene (6 bases). Germline V gene lookup returns CDR1 DFQATT and CDR2 SNEGSKA (reference sequence). The CDR3 contains 14 residues. Trimming took off 0 bases at V and 4 bases at J, with 10 bases between the two ends. The DNA of the CDR3 is TGCAGTGCTAGAGACCCTCAGGGGAATCAGCCCCAGCATTTT. Amino acids: CSARDPQGNQPQHF.

The chain carries TRBV12-3 or TRBV12-4 and TRBJ1-6; D may be TRBD1 (5 bases). V lost 5 bases and J 6 bases, leaving 17 bases between the germline ends. The CDR3 contains 16 residues. The CDR3 DNA reads TGTGCCAGCAGTCCATTTGGGGGAGGTTTTAATTCACCCCTCCACTTT. This encodes CASSPFGGGFNSPLHF.

This clonotype has ten or more counts. Its ends do not fully match the called genes, so a read error is possible. The J gene is TRBJ2-1, the V gene TRBV25-1; a possible D gene is TRBD2 (6 bases). The CDR3 runs 12 residues. Per the germline V gene, CDR1 is MGHDK and CDR2 is SYGVNS. CDR3 nucleotides: TGTGCCAGCAGTGAATCTCCGGGACTTACCCTCTTC. Its protein is CASSESPGLTLF. The full variable domain, with the rest looked up from reference TRBV25-1 and TRBJ2-1, is EADIYQTPRYLVIGTGKKITLECSQTMGHDKMYWYQQDPGMELHLIHYSYGVNSTEKGDLSSESTVSRIRTEHFPLTLESARPSHTSQYLCASSESPGLTLFGPGTRLTVL.

This clonotype was observed many times. The chain links TRBV29-1 to TRBJ1-1; TRBD1 matches 9 bases. V shed 5 bases, J shed 1 base, and the junction held 2 bases outside the gene matches. The CDR3 is made up of 13 amino acids. Germline V gene data show CDR1 as SQVTM and CDR2 as ANQGSEA. Here the CDR3 reads CSVMTGGNTEAFF. The CDR3 bases are TGCAGCGTTATGACAGGGGGGAACACTGAAGCTTTCTTT.

This clonotype was seen ten or more times. V usage is TRBV28 and J usage is TRBJ1-5; no firm D call. V gave up 8 bases and J gave up 8 bases, with 16 bases separating them. There are 13 residues in the CDR3. Germline loops: CDR1 MDHEN, CDR2 SYDVKM. This CDR3 is CASLRTAGEPQHF. The CDR3 DNA reads TGTGCCAGCCTCCGGACCGCCGGGGAGCCCCAGCATTTT.

This clonotype was observed a handful of times. The chain employs TRBV28 and TRBJ2-6, with 7 bases that match TRBD1. The CDR3 is 15 residues long. The germline gives CDR1 MDHEN, CDR2 SYDVKM. V shed 5 bases, J shed 4 bases, and the junction held 5 bases outside the gene matches. For the CDR3, the DNA is TGTGCCAGCAGTCCACAGGGGTCCGGGGCCAACGTCCTGACTTTC. Translated: CASSPQGSGANVLTF. Using reference TRBV28 and TRBJ2-6 for the parts outside the CDR3, the full variable domain is DVKVTQSSRYLVKRTGEKVFLECVQDMDHENMFWYRQDPGLGLRLIYFSYDVKMKEKGDIPEGYSVSREKKERFSLILESASTNQTSMYLCASSPQGSGANVLTFGAGSRLTVL.

The table lists this clonotype with many counts. The rearrangement uses TRBV5-5 and TRBJ2-3, with D perhaps matching TRBD1 or TRBD2 (5 bases each). CDR3 size: 16 residues. Germline values: CDR1 SGHKS, CDR2 YYEKEE (reference sequence). Trimming removed 0 bases at V and 3 bases at J, with 14 bases between. CDR3 bases: TGTGCCAGCAGCTTGGATCCGGGGCGTGGGACAGATACGCAGTATTTT. This gives the protein CASSLDPGRGTDTQYF.

This clonotype was counted ten times or more. The V call is TRBV6-1, the J call TRBJ1-2; 8 positions match TRBD1. Trimming removed 3 bases from V and 9 bases from J; junction bases left unmatched: 6. The germline CDR1 and CDR2 sequences are MNHNS and SASEGT. This CDR3 has 13 residues. CDR3 DNA sequence: TGTGCCAGCAGTGACGCGGCAGGGGGCAGCTACACCTTC. It encodes CASSDAAGGSYTF.

This clonotype is labeled as medium-sized (0.01 to 0.1%). This sequence joins TRBV28 and TRBJ2-5; unclear D gene. V was clipped by 3 bases and J by 3 bases, with 8 bases between them. Germline values: CDR1 MDHEN, CDR2 SYDVKM. This CDR3 contains 13 residues. The CDR3 loop is CASSFLTEETQYF. The CDR3 DNA sequence: TGTGCCAGCAGTTTTTTAACAGAAGAGACCCAGTACTTC.